A selection of T cell receptor beta chains follows, all from one sample in a study of CD4 T cells in relation to SARS-CoV-2 and coronaviruses. Only in-frame clones appear in the TCRdb table, and some are missing; sequencing was by immunoSEQ multiplex PCR. Of about 21,000 clones in the sample, 76% were seen once. These receptors' antigens are unknown. The sequencing sample was made of CD4+ T cells from PBMCs, cultured in vitro. The receptors were sampled from a human donor in good health. The CDR3 runs from the conserved cysteine through the conserved F or W. A D gene is named only where the DNA matches it firmly. Clone size appears in some rows only: once, few, many, or a class for an expanded clone.

J gene | V gene | D gene | clone size | CDR3 DNA | CDR3 protein
TRBJ1-1 | TRBV29-1 | . | . | TGCAGCGTTGGGGGCAGGGCTAACACTGAAGCTTTCTTT | CSVGGRANTEAFF
TRBJ1-2 | TRBV3-1/TRBV3-2 | . | few | TGTGCCAGCAGCCGGACAGCTAACTATGGCTACACCTTC | CASSRTANYGYTF
TRBJ2-1 | TRBV19 | . | . | TGTGCCACCTCATTACTGAAGGGGTTGGGGAATGAGCAGTTCTTC | CATSLLKGLGNEQFF
TRBJ2-2 | TRBV30 | . | few | TGTGCCTGGAGCGGACACGGTCACACCGGGGAGCTGTTTTTT | CAWSGHGHTGELFF
TRBJ1-3 | TRBV3-1/TRBV3-2 | . | . | TGTGCCAGCGCCGAGGGGCAGAACTCAGGAAACACCATATATTTT | CASAEGQNSGNTIYF
TRBJ2-2 | TRBV24-1 | TRBD2 | . | TGTGCCACCAGTGATTTGGGGCTAGCGGGAGGTCGAACCGGGGAGCTGTTTTTT | CATSDLGLAGGRTGELFF
TRBJ1-5 | TRBV6-1 | . | . | TGTGCCAGCAGTGAAAGCGGTAGCAATCAGCCCCAGCATTTT | CASSESGSNQPQHF
TRBJ2-1 | TRBV7-3 | TRBD2 | few | TGTGCCAGCAGCCCTATAGCGGGAAGCTCCTACAATGAGCAGTTCTTC | CASSPIAGSSYNEQFF
TRBJ1-2 | TRBV19 | . | few | TGTGCCACCCATCTCGGGGCTCGCTACACCTTC | CATHLGARYTF
TRBJ1-2 | TRBV12-3/TRBV12-4 | . | . | TGTGCCAGCAGTTTGGGCTGGGGGGATGGCTACACCTTC | CASSLGWGDGYTF
TRBJ2-3 | TRBV18 | . | once | TGTGCCAGCTCACCACAAGCAGGCACAGATACGCAGTATTTT | CASSPQAGTDTQYF
TRBJ1-5 | TRBV24-1 | . | . | TGTGCCACCAGTGATGCCCGGGCGGTACAGCCCCAGCATTTT | CATSDARAVQPQHF
TRBJ2-3 | TRBV9 | TRBD2 | once | TGTGCCAGCAGCGCCCGGGGGGGAACCACAGATACGCAGTATTTT | CASSARGGTTDTQYF
TRBJ1-2 | TRBV28 | TRBD1 | . | TGTGCCAGCAGTTTGGAGGGGGCGTGGGGAGGCTACACCTTC | CASSLEGAWGGYTF
TRBJ2-1 | TRBV30 | TRBD1 | . | TGTGCCTGGACTGGGACAGAGGTCTACAATGAGCAGTTCTTC | CAWTGTEVYNEQFF
TRBJ1-5 | TRBV15 | . | . | TGTGCCACCAGCAGAGTGGGGGGGGGCAATCAGCCCCAGCATTTT | CATSRVGGGNQPQHF
TRBJ1-2 | TRBV24-1 | . | . | TGTGCCACCAGTAGGGCTAACTATGGCTACACCTTC | CATSRANYGYTF
TRBJ2-3 | TRBV28 | . | . | TGTGCCAGCAGTTTAGAAACAGATACGCAGTATTTT | CASSLETDTQYF
TRBJ1-5 | TRBV2 | . | . | TGTGCCAGCAGTGACGTACAGCCGAATTATCAGCCCCAGCATTTT | CASSDVQPNYQPQHF
TRBJ2-7 | TRBV9 | TRBD2 | . | TGTGCCAGCAGCCCATCTAGCGGGGTTAGCTCCTACGAGCAGTACTTC | CASSPSSGVSSYEQYF
TRBJ2-7 | TRBV10-1 | . | few | TGCGCCAGCAGTGAGTCTGAGGGATACGAGCAGTACTTC | CASSESEGYEQYF
TRBJ1-1 | TRBV27 | . | . | TGTGCCAGCAGTCCCCGGGCCCTGAACACTGAAGCTTTCTTT | CASSPRALNTEAFF
TRBJ2-3 | TRBV5-1 | TRBD2 | . | TGCGCCAGCAGCTTCCTGACTAGCGGACCAATCACAGATACGCAGTATTTT | CASSFLTSGPITDTQYF
TRBJ2-1 | TRBV6-5 | . | . | TGTGCCAGCAGACCCCTGACAGTCCGATACAATGAGCAGTTCTTC | CASRPLTVRYNEQFF
TRBJ1-5 | TRBV25-1 | . | . | TGTGCCAGCAGTCTAAACGGGGGCAATCAGCCCCAGCATTTT | CASSLNGGNQPQHF
TRBJ1-5 | TRBV6-1 | . | . | TGTGCCAGCAGTGCCCGGGACCGAGGGTGGAGCAATCAGCCCCAGCATTTT | CASSARDRGWSNQPQHF
TRBJ2-5 | TRBV30 | . | few | TGTGCCTGGACGGCCCGGGAGACCCAGTACTTC | CAWTARETQYF